The present entry profiles one T cell receptor beta chain with its context. TCRbeta library construction was performed incorporating unique molecular identifiers. TCRdb fed the PCR reads into MiXCR, producing one record per CDR3 protein. The sample has 500,000 or so distinct CDR3 sequences, about 31% seen once. The data were obtained in a study of T-cell reconstitution after alpha-beta-depleted transplantation in children. Sequenced material: PBMCs from the stem cell graft donor, taken from the stem cell graft. This receptor was identified in a human donor who donated a stem cell graft to a child with aplastic anemia.

DNA for the CDR3: TGTGCCAGTAGTATCGGGTTCGGAAACACTGAAGCTTTCTTT. Amino acid sequence: CASSIGFGNTEAFF. V is TRBV19 and J is TRBJ1-1; D not resolved. The CDR3 spans 14 residues. Trimming removed 3 bases from V and 2 bases from J, with 10 bases in between. Germline V gives CDR1 LNHDA, CDR2 SQIVND (reference sequence).